These 20 T cell receptor beta chains share one sample of origin, sequenced in a study of blood T cells in healthy people across ages. Through a sample-barcoded 5' primer and a J-beta primer mix, a second PCR was run for about 6 to 11 cycles. TCRdb re-derived calls from the 5' RACE reads in MiXCR, one entry per CDR3 protein. The sample holds some 710,000 distinct CDR3 sequences, about half seen once. Sequenced material: blood. Every receptor here comes from an elderly man in good health.

The genes are TRBV12-3 or TRBV12-4 and TRBJ2-3; D is uncertain. Trimming took 0 bases from V and 2 from J, leaving 9 bases between them. The CDR3 has 15 amino acids. The CDR3: CASSLARQLTDTQYF. For the CDR3, the DNA is TGTGCCAGCAGTTTAGCTCGGCAGCTCACAGATACGCAGTATTTT.

This clonotype has just a few counts. V and J are TRBV20-1 and TRBJ1-6, with TRBD1 as a possible D gene (6 bases). The germline CDR1 and CDR2 sequences are DFQATT and SNEGSKA (reference sequence). With 6 bases removed from V and 7 bases from J, the gap between germline ends came to 22 bases. This CDR3 is built from 16 residues. The chain's CDR3 is CSAPDIRGAGNSPLHF. CDR3 nucleotides: TGCAGTGCCCCCGACATTCGGGGGGCGGGGAATTCACCCCTCCACTTT.

The chain links TRBV29-1 to TRBJ2-7, with TRBD2 matching 10 bases. The end of the DNA aligns better with TRBJ2-5, so the J call may be wrong. CDR1 SQVTM and CDR2 ANQGSEA come from the germline V gene. The CDR3 is 16 amino acids. In nucleotides, the CDR3 is TGCAGCGTTGAACCTAGCGGGGGCCTCCGGGGAAAGACCCAGTACTTC. As protein: CSVEPSGGLRGKTQYF.

The V gene is TRBV7-8, the J gene TRBJ2-7, with D perhaps assigned TRBD1 or TRBD2 (5 bases each). Trimming took off 4 bases at V and 2 bases at J, with 15 bases between the two ends. The CDR3 contains 15 residues. In germline, CDR1 is SGHVS, CDR2 FQNEAQ. The CDR3 protein is CASSYTIGTTYEQYF. The CDR3 nucleotides are TGTGCCAGCAGCTACACCATCGGGACGACCTACGAGCAGTACTTC.

This clonotype was counted many times. The chain couples TRBV12-3 or TRBV12-4 to TRBJ1-1, with TRBD1 as a possible D gene (6 bases). Deletions cut 8 bases from V and 1 base from J, with 11 bases between. The CDR3 sequence is 13 residues long. The DNA for the CDR3 is TGTGCCAGCTCCCGCAGGGGGAACACTGAAGCTTTCTTT. Its protein is CASSRRGNTEAFF.

Comment on this clonotype: Mismatch with germline at one junction end may stem from a read error. The rearrangement links TRBV7-8 to TRBJ2-1, with D perhaps TRBD2 (5 bases). CDR1 SGHVS and CDR2 FQNEAQ come from the germline V gene. CDR3 length equals 14 residues. CDR3 nucleotides: TGTGCCAGCGGCTTAGGGAGCTCCTACAATGAGCAGTTCTTC. Translating it yields CASGLGSSYNEQFF.

The J gene is TRBJ2-7, the V gene TRBV12-3 or TRBV12-4, with D perhaps TRBD1 or TRBD2 (5 bases each). V dropped 6 bases and J dropped 4 bases, with 16 bases sitting between them. The CDR3 totals 14 residues. The CDR3 loop reads CASRGMGTEYEQYF. CDR3 DNA: TGTGCCAGCAGGGGGATGGGGACGGAGTACGAGCAGTACTTC.

The genes are TRBV5-1 and TRBJ2-3, with 8 nucleotides matching TRBD2. J gave up 4 bases and V 4 bases, and 5 bases lay outside the gene matches. This CDR3 contains 14 residues. Germline V CDR1 and CDR2: SGHRS, YFSETQ. CDR3 in amino acids: CASSRGLAPDTQYF. The CDR3 DNA reads as TGCGCCAGCAGCCGTGGACTAGCCCCAGATACGCAGTATTTT. The full variable domain, completed using reference TRBV5-1 and TRBJ2-3, is KAGVTQTPRYLIKTRGQQVTLSCSPISGHRSVSWYQQTPGQGLQFLFEYFSETQRNKGNFPGRFSGRQFSNSRSEMNVSTLELGDSALYLCASSRGLAPDTQYFGPGTRLTVL.

This clonotype was seen a handful of times. The V and J genes are TRBV5-1 and TRBJ2-7; 9 bases match TRBD1. The CDR3 is 15 amino acids. Germline trimming cut 5 bases from V and 3 bases from J; bases unmatched to any gene: 9. Germline V gene data show CDR1 as SGHRS and CDR2 as YFSETQ. CDR3 in DNA: TGCGCCAGCAGGAATACAGGGGGCGCCGGCTACGAGCAGTACTTC. This gives the protein CASRNTGGAGYEQYF.

The sample holds many counts of this clonotype. This sequence joins TRBV28 and TRBJ1-2; possible D gene TRBD1, 6 bases. The germline gives CDR1 MDHEN, CDR2 SYDVKM. This CDR3 is built from 18 residues. The germline V and J ends were trimmed by 5 bases and 0 bases, with 22 bases remaining between them. The CDR3: CASSPRPRTAQTNYGYTF. The DNA for the CDR3 is TGTGCCAGCAGTCCTCGCCCCCGGACAGCCCAGACTAACTATGGCTACACCTTC.

This clonotype was seen a few times. The chain joins TRBV30 to TRBJ1-2; 7 nucleotides match TRBD1. There are 13 residues in the CDR3. Germline V lookup: CDR1 GTSNPN, CDR2 SVGIG (reference sequence). Germline trimming cut 8 bases from V and 2 bases from J; bases unmatched to any gene: 8. The CDR3 DNA follows: TGTGCCCGGACCGGGACAGACAACTATGGCTACACCTTC. Translated: CARTGTDNYGYTF.

V usage is TRBV6-6 and J usage is TRBJ2-3; 7 bases agree with TRBD1. The trim removed 9 bases at V and 0 bases at J, leaving 9 bases unmatched. The germline V gene encodes CDR1 MNHNY and CDR2 SVGAGI (reference sequence). This CDR3 comprises 15 residues. The CDR3 DNA follows: TGTGCCAGTCCCTCAGACAGGGCCAGCACAGATACGCAGTATTTT. The encoded protein is CASPSDRASTDTQYF.

About this clonotype: A much larger clone differs from this one at a single base, so this may be a read error. The genes are TRBV5-1 and TRBJ2-7; TRBD2 matches 7 bases. The length of the CDR3 is 17 residues. Germline CDR1 SGHRS, CDR2 YFSETQ. The ends lost 5 bases at V and 7 bases at J; junction bases unmatched: 21. The CDR3 region is CASRNGREALSLHEQYF. The CDR3 DNA reads as TGCGCCAGCAGAAATGGACGGGAGGCCCTCTCCCTCCATGAGCAGTACTTC.

The chain couples TRBV5-1 to TRBJ2-7; 9 nucleotides agree with TRBD1. After removal of 4 bases from V and 6 bases from J, the junction contained 11 bases not matched to a gene. CDR3 length: 15 residues. Germline CDR1 and CDR2: SGHRS and YFSETQ. CDR3 amino acids: CASSPGAGQGTEQYF. CDR3 coding DNA: TGCGCCAGCAGCCCCGGAGCGGGACAGGGCACCGAGCAGTACTTC.

A word on this clonotype: Being one base from a much bigger clone, this may be a read error. The genes are TRBV7-3 and TRBJ2-5, with 10 bases matching TRBD1. CDR1 is SGHTA and CDR2 is FQGTGA in the germline V gene. The length of the CDR3 is 15 residues. CDR3: CAGSLDRGLTYEQYF. CDR3 sequence (DNA): TGTGCCGGCAGCTTAGACAGGGGGCTTACATATGAGCAGTACTTC. Supplemented by reference TRBV7-3 and TRBJ2-5, the full variable domain reads GAGVSQTPSNKVTEKGKYVELRCDPISGHTALYWYRQSLGQGPEFLIYFQGTGAADDSGLPNDRFFAVRPEGSVSTLKIQRTERGDSAVYLCAGSLDRGLTYEQYFGPGTRLLVL.

The J gene is TRBJ2-1, the V gene TRBV27, with 14 bases identical to TRBD2. Germline CDR1 and CDR2: MNHEY and SMNVEV (reference sequence). V lost 5 bases, J lost 13 bases, and 10 bases stayed unmatched. The CDR3 length is 15 residues. CDR3 in amino acids: CASSRTSGRRETQFF. The DNA for the CDR3 is TGTGCCAGCAGTCGGACTAGCGGGAGGCGGGAGACCCAGTTCTTC.

As to this clonotype: A read error may produce the germline difference seen at one junction end. The gene calls are TRBV7-3 and TRBJ1-2; a weak D match, TRBD1 (5 bases). Per the germline V gene, CDR1 is SGHTA and CDR2 is FQGTGA. There are 16 residues in the CDR3. The DNA of the CDR3 is TGTGCCGGCAGCTTAGAACCCACCGGGACCTCCTATGGCTACACCTTC. Amino acids: CAGSLEPTGTSYGYTF.

The CDR3 bases are TGCAGCGTTGTTTGGGAGAGGAACACCATATATTTT. Translating it yields CSVVWERNTIYF. The gene calls are TRBV29-1 and TRBJ1-3; no clear D gene. Germline CDR1 and CDR2: SQVTM and ANQGSEA. There are 12 residues in the CDR3. The germline V and J ends were trimmed by 4 bases and 7 bases, with 11 bases remaining between them.

The V and J genes are TRBV28 and TRBJ1-5, with D hard to call. Trimming pared 6 bases from V and 1 base from J, leaving 13 bases between. Germline-derived CDR1 and CDR2 are MDHEN and SYDVKM. The CDR3 has 15 amino acids. In DNA, the CDR3 is TGTGCCAGCAGGCAGGCATGGGGAAGCAATCAGCCCCAGCATTTT. This codes for CASRQAWGSNQPQHF.

This rearrangement joins TRBV20-1 to TRBJ1-1; D might be TRBD1 (6 bases). Germline assignment: CDR1 DFQATT and CDR2 SNEGSKA (reference sequence). With 6 bases removed from V and 3 bases from J, the gap between germline ends came to 14 bases. The CDR3 has 13 amino acids. CDR3: CSAKNRGDTEAFF. CDR3 nucleotides: TGCAGTGCAAAAAATAGGGGGGACACTGAAGCTTTCTTT.